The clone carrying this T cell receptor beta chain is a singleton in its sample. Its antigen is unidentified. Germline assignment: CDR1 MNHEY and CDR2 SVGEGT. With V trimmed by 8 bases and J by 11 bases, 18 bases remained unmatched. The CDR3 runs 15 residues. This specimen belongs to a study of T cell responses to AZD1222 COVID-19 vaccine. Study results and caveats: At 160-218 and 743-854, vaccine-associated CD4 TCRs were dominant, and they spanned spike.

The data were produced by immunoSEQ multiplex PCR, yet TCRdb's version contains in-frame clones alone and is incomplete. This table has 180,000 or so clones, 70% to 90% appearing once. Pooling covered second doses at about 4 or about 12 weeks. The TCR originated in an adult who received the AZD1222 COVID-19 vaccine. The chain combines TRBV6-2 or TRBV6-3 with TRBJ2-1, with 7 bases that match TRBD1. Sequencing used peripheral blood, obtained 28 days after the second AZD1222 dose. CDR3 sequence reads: CASGQGLTGASKQFF. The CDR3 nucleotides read TGTGCCAGCGGCCAGGGCCTTACAGGGGCCTCAAAGCAGTTCTTC.